Below, 6 T cell receptor beta chains from the same sample are listed, as sequenced in a study of blood T cell repertoires in COVID-19. TCRdb keeps only in-frame clones here, not all; method: immunoSEQ multiplex PCR. This sample has under 100,000 clones, with approximately 82% found just once. Sample: peripheral blood. Receptors were obtained from a woman aged 55-70 years with acute or convalescent COVID-19.

The rearrangement joins TRBV12-3 or TRBV12-4 to TRBJ2-1, with 10 positions matching TRBD2. The CDR3 extends over 13 amino acids. The junction had 1 base not matched to a gene; V was cut back by 2 bases and J by 9 bases. In nucleotides, the CDR3 is TGTGCCAGCAGTTTAAGCGGGAGGGGTGAGCAGTTCTTC. Amino acids: CASSLSGRGEQFF.

The chain employs TRBV30 and TRBJ1-2, with TRBD1 as a possible D gene (5 bases). The germline CDR1 and CDR2 sequences are GTSNPN and SVGIG (reference sequence). The V and J ends lost 4 bases and 4 bases respectively, with 25 bases between them. CDR3 length: 17 amino acids. The DNA of the CDR3 is TGTGCCTGGACCTCCAAACCGGGACTTGAGTCCGTCTATGGCTACACCTTC. As protein: CAWTSKPGLESVYGYTF.

The chain combines TRBV11-3 with TRBJ2-3; D might be TRBD2 (5 bases). The CDR3 extends over 15 amino acids. Trimming left V 6 bases short and J 2 bases short, with 15 bases between. The germline V gene has CDR1 SGHNT and CDR2 YENEEA. This chain's CDR3 is CASRDPEVITDTQYF. For the CDR3, the DNA is TGTGCCAGCAGGGACCCGGAGGTGATCACAGATACGCAGTATTTT.

The rearrangement joins TRBV6-5 to TRBJ1-4; tentatively, D is TRBD1 (6 bases). The CDR3 has 13 residues. Per the germline V gene, CDR1 is MNHEY and CDR2 is SVGAGI. V was shortened by 8 bases and J by 7 bases, with 14 bases between the two germline ends. The CDR3 coding sequence is TGTGCCAGCTTATGCCAGGGGATTGAAAAACTGTTTTTT. This codes for CASLCQGIEKLFF.

The chain combines TRBV6-2 or TRBV6-3 with TRBJ1-2, with 10 bases identical to TRBD1. The CDR3 covers 14 residues. Trimming at V came to 2 bases and at J to 4 bases, leaving 1 base not matched to a gene. Germline V gene sequence: CDR1 MNHEY, CDR2 SVGEGT. The DNA of the CDR3 is TGTGCCAGCAGTTACGGGACAGGGGTCTATGGCTACACCTTC. Its translation is CASSYGTGVYGYTF.

CDR3 DNA sequence: TGTGCCAGCAGCCCTTTCGGGAGGGACACTGAAGCTTTCTTT. Encoded protein: CASSPFGRDTEAFF. The chain employs TRBV27 and TRBJ1-1, with D uncertain. The CDR3 is 14 amino acids. Trimming pared 6 bases from V and 3 bases from J, leaving 14 bases between. Per the germline V gene, CDR1 is MNHEY and CDR2 is SMNVEV (reference sequence).